This entry features one TCR beta chain sequence. CDR3 length equals 15 residues. CDR1 is MDHEN, CDR2 SYDVKM, per germline. Trimming cost V 1 base and J 3 bases; bases outside gene matches: 6. Sequencing used immunoSEQ multiplex PCR; TCRdb keeps in-frame clones, though not all of them. The table records fewer than 85,000 clones, 80% to 90% of them present only once. This specimen belongs to a study of a mutant IDH1 vaccine in newly diagnosed glioma. Overall study context: Most patients had radiochemotherapy with temozolomide before enrollment; others had one alone.

Time point in this sample: baseline, week 1 (first vaccination visit). Stated treatment: pre-vaccination baseline after standard-of-care therapy. The sample here was PBMCs, taken from a glioma patient treated with radiotherapy, temozolomide or both. This clonotype originated in a man under 40 with glioma. V and J are TRBV28 and TRBJ2-7; 7 positions match TRBD2. This CDR3 is CASSLLGGSLYEQYF. CDR3 nucleotide sequence: TGTGCCAGCAGTTTATTGGGGGGGTCCCTCTACGAGCAGTACTTC. Supplemented by reference TRBV28 and TRBJ2-7, the full variable domain reads DVKVTQSSRYLVKRTGEKVFLECVQDMDHENMFWYRQDPGLGLRLIYFSYDVKMKEKGDIPEGYSVSREKKERFSLILESASTNQTSMYLCASSLLGGSLYEQYFGPGTRLTVT.